Listed here are 15 T cell receptor beta chains from one sample, sequenced in a study of blood T cell repertoires in COVID-19. The repertoire was sequenced with immunoSEQ multiplex PCR; TCRdb's copy has only in-frame clones and lacks some. The repertoire holds about 280,000 clones, with around 90% as singletons. The sequencing input was peripheral blood. The receptors come from a man in his fifties or sixties with acute or convalescent COVID-19.

The chain is built from TRBV3-1 (or the pseudogene TRBV3-2) and TRBJ1-2; D remains ambiguous. V gave up 4 bases and J gave up 4 bases, with 16 bases separating them. The CDR3 contains 15 residues. From germline, CDR1 is LGHDT and CDR2 YNNKEL (reference sequence). The CDR3 loop reads CASSLREVNSYGYTF. Here the CDR3 DNA reads TGTGCCAGCAGCCTTCGGGAGGTAAACTCCTATGGCTACACCTTC.

The V call is TRBV19, the J call TRBJ2-2; D may be TRBD2 (6 bases). The CDR3 spans 14 residues. Germline lookup yields CDR1 LNHDA and CDR2 SQIVND (reference sequence). V was shortened by 5 bases and J by 2 bases, with 9 bases between the two germline ends. CDR3 in amino acids: CASSWGTNTGELFF. The CDR3 DNA reads as TGTGCCAGTAGTTGGGGGACTAACACCGGGGAGCTGTTTTTT. Based on the CDR3 plus reference TRBV19 and TRBJ2-2, the full variable domain is DGGITQSPKYLFRKEGQNVTLSCEQNLNHDAMYWYRQDPGQGLRLIYYSQIVNDFQKGDIAEGYSVSREKKESFPLTVTSAQKNPTAFYLCASSWGTNTGELFFGEGSRLTVL.

The chain joins TRBV11-2 to TRBJ1-6, with a possible D match to TRBD1 (5 bases). The germline V gene has CDR1 SGHAT and CDR2 FQNNGV. Between the trimmed V and J ends, which lost 5 bases and 10 bases, there was a span of 12 bases. This CDR3 spans 13 amino acids. The CDR3 region has the DNA TGTGCCAGCAGCGGTGGTAGGGGATCACCCCTCCACTTT. Its protein product is CASSGGRGSPLHF.

The CDR3 sequence is CASSLLTGTDTQYF. The CDR3 region has the DNA TGTGCCAGCAGTTTACTAACTGGCACAGATACGCAGTATTTT. This chain uses TRBV2 with TRBJ2-3, with no clear D. Looked up from germline, CDR1 is SNHLY and CDR2 is FYNNEI. CDR3 length: 14 residues. V lost 5 bases and J lost 1, with 10 bases in between.

This clone has more than one count but fewer than ten. The rearrangement links TRBV10-1 to TRBJ1-3, with D possibly matching TRBD1 (5 bases). Trimming removed 0 bases from V and 2 bases from J, with 8 bases in between. In germline, CDR1 is WNHNN, CDR2 SYGVQD (reference sequence). The CDR3 consists of 15 residues. The CDR3 reads CASSESGGPGNTIYF. The CDR3, as DNA: TGCGCCAGCAGTGAGTCGGGGGGTCCTGGAAACACCATATATTTT.

The chain is built from TRBV19 and TRBJ1-4; D remains unclear. CDR1 is LNHDA and CDR2 is SQIVND in the germline V gene (reference sequence). The CDR3 contains 16 residues. Trimming removed 1 base from V and 3 bases from J, with 12 bases in between. In DNA, the CDR3 is TGTGCCAGTAGTATAGGGAGGGTCCCAGCTAATGAAAAACTGTTTTTT. Translated, it gives CASSIGRVPANEKLFF.

The CDR3 spells CASSPLPAYEQYF. The CDR3 DNA sequence: TGTGCCAGCTCACCCCTCCCAGCCTACGAGCAGTACTTC. This chain links TRBV18 with TRBJ2-7; D remains unclear. The CDR3 loop spans 13 amino acids. Trimming removed 3 bases from V and 2 bases from J, with 8 bases in between. Germline V gene sequence: CDR1 KGHSH, CDR2 LQKENI.

The CDR3 bases are TGTGCCAGTAGTAGGCTCGACAGGGTAGCCACCGGGGAGCTGTTTTTT. This encodes CASSRLDRVATGELFF. V and J are TRBV19 and TRBJ2-2; 7 bases map to TRBD1. Germline lookup yields CDR1 LNHDA and CDR2 SQIVND (reference sequence). The V and J ends lost 4 bases and 4 bases, in that order; junction bases with no gene match: 9. The CDR3 sequence is 16 residues long.

This chain links TRBV7-3 with TRBJ2-1, with 10 bases fitting TRBD2. J gave up 7 bases and V 5 bases, and 5 bases lay outside the gene matches. CDR3 length: 14 amino acids. Germline values: CDR1 SGHTA, CDR2 FQGTGA. CDR3 nucleotide sequence: TGTGCCAGCAGCCCCACGGGACTAGCGAATGAGCAGTTCTTC. Amino acids: CASSPTGLANEQFF.

The chain carries TRBV6-2 or TRBV6-3 and TRBJ1-5; TRBD1 matches 9 bases. Losses at the gene ends were 4 bases for V and 7 bases for J; bases not matched to a gene: 8. This CDR3 comprises 15 residues. The germline V gene has CDR1 MNHEY and CDR2 SVGEGT. CDR3 sequence: CASSFWDRVNQPQHF. For the CDR3, the DNA is TGTGCCAGCAGTTTTTGGGACAGGGTAAACCAGCCCCAGCATTTT.

Concerning this clone: Other nucleotide sequences in the sample specify the same CDR3. The rearrangement links TRBV18 to TRBJ2-7; D remains unclear. The CDR3 sequence is 13 residues long. Germline V CDR1 and CDR2: KGHSH, LQKENI. Trimming pared 0 bases from V and 3 bases from J, leaving 6 bases between. Here the CDR3 reads CASSPPERYEQYF. The CDR3 coding sequence is TGTGCCAGCTCACCACCGGAGCGCTACGAGCAGTACTTC.

The chain couples TRBV18 to TRBJ1-5; tentative D call: TRBD1 (6 bases). Trimming removed 6 bases at V and 4 bases at J, with 10 bases between. Germline CDR1 reads KGHSH; CDR2 reads LQKENI. This CDR3 has 13 residues. CDR3 amino acids: CASSPGQNQPQHF. The CDR3 nucleotides are TGTGCCAGCTCGCCCGGACAGAATCAGCCCCAGCATTTT. The full variable domain, completed using reference TRBV18 and TRBJ1-5, is NAGVMQNPRHLVRRRGQEARLRCSPMKGHSHVYWYRQLPEEGLKFMVYLQKENIIDESGMPKERFSAEFPKEGPSILRIQQVVRGDSAAYFCASSPGQNQPQHFGDGTRLSIL.

Written as DNA, the CDR3 is TGTGCCTGCGCCCTTGCCCGCTTTAGGGACATCGGTTCCGACACTGAAGCTTTCTTT. It is translated as CACALARFRDIGSDTEAFF. This sequence joins TRBV30 and TRBJ1-1; a weak D match, TRBD1 (6 bases). The CDR3 is 19 residues long. V was pared by 6 bases and J by 3 bases, with 32 bases between. CDR1 and CDR2 (germline): GTSNPN, SVGIG (reference sequence).

V usage is TRBV6-5 and J usage is TRBJ2-5, with D maybe TRBD2 (5 bases). This CDR3 spans 14 amino acids. Trimming removed 2 bases from V and 3 bases from J, with 10 bases in between. Germline V gene data show CDR1 as MNHEY and CDR2 as SVGAGI. The CDR3 is CASSYLGGKETQYF. The DNA for the CDR3 is TGTGCCAGCAGTTACCTCGGAGGTAAAGAGACCCAGTACTTC.

The CDR3: CASSQGAGSSYEQYF. CDR3 bases: TGTGCCAGCAGCCAAGGGGCGGGGAGCTCCTACGAGCAGTACTTC. The chain combines TRBV3-1 (or the pseudogene TRBV3-2) with TRBJ2-7; D perhaps matches TRBD2 (6 bases). The V gene's germline CDR1 is LGHDT and CDR2 YNNKEL (reference sequence). The CDR3 sequence is 15 residues long. V was pared by 1 base and J by 0 bases, with 10 bases between.